A single sample gave rise to the 29 T cell receptor beta chains below, sequenced in a study of T cell clonality in common variable immunodeficiency (dated by TCRdb to about 2015). Library generation was performed with the immunoSEQ multiplex PCR assay. Imported from immuneACCESS, the table was reduced by TCRdb to in-frame sequences with V and J called. These copies leave out some clones; in studies compared against another copy, an unresolved V gene accounts for under half, and the cause of the remainder is not known. This sample holds some 11,000 clones in total, without any singletons. The top ten hold approximately 6.5% of the sample. The antigens these receptors bind are not known. Results and caveats for the whole study, not just this receptor: CVID TCRbeta sequences were reported to have fewer deletions and N-nucleotide insertions and to lack highly modified clones with 13 or more V deletions.

Sequenced sample: peripheral blood mononuclear cells. The receptors were gathered from a human donor with common variable immunodeficiency.

A few counts support this clone. This CDR3 is CAWSITANNEKLFF. The sequenced part of the CDR3 DNA is TGTGCCTGGAGTATCACAGCTAATAATGAAAAA. The J gene is TRBJ1-4, the V gene TRBV30; no clear D gene. The observed sequence ends 3 residues before the CDR3 terminus, with the missing tail filled in from the germline J gene. Trimming pared 2 bases from V and 4 bases from J, leaving 11 bases between. There are 14 residues in the CDR3. From germline, CDR1 is GTSNPN and CDR2 SVGIG (reference sequence).

By proportion, this clone is medium-sized. The read is 3 residues too short to cover the CDR3 end, so that end is filled in from the germline J gene. The chain links TRBV3-1 (or the pseudogene TRBV3-2) to TRBJ2-1; 9 nucleotides match TRBD2. V dropped 2 bases and J dropped 8; count of bases not matched to a gene: 7. In germline, CDR1 is LGHDT, CDR2 YNNKEL (reference sequence). This CDR3 contains 15 residues. CDR3 sequence reads: CASSQSGTSIYEQFF. The sequenced part of the CDR3 DNA is TGTGCCAGCAGCCAATCCGGGACTAGCATCTATGAG.

This clone was recorded a few times. Read sequence stops 3 residues before the CDR3 end, and the germline J gene provides the missing end. The V call is TRBV29-1, the J call TRBJ2-1; D is unclear. Trimming took off 5 bases at V and 5 bases at J, with 4 bases between the two ends. The V gene's germline CDR1 is SQVTM and CDR2 ANQGSEA. This CDR3 contains 10 residues. CDR3: CSVFDNEQFF. CDR3 bases read: TGCAGCGTTTTCGACAATGAG.

This clone has only a few counts. The CDR3 bases that were read are TGTGCCAGCAGTGGGGGCTCAGGGGGATCCTACAATGAG. Translated, it gives CASSGGSGGSYNE. The CDR3 reads in full as CASSGGSGGSYNEQFF. The chain uses TRBV2 and TRBJ2-1; 7 nucleotides match TRBD1. From the germline J gene comes the end of the CDR3, since the read stops 3 residues before it. The length of the CDR3 is 16 residues. The V gene's germline CDR1 is SNHLY and CDR2 FYNNEI. V was pared by 4 bases and J by 1 base, with 7 bases of the junction left unmatched.

For this clone: From the germline J gene comes the end of the CDR3, since the read stops 3 residues before it. V usage is TRBV18 and J usage is TRBJ1-3, with 12 positions matching TRBD1. The CDR3 length is 16 residues. V trimming: 3 bases; J trimming: 3 bases; junction bases outside the gene matches: 3. CDR1 is KGHSH, CDR2 LQKENI, per germline. The CDR3 DNA, read in part, is TGTGCCAGCTCACCGGGACAGGGGGCCGGTGGAAACACC. Its translation is CASSPGQGAGGNT. The CDR3 in full is CASSPGQGAGGNTIYF.

Details on this clone: The missing CDR3 end, 3 residues past where the read stops, is filled in from the germline J gene. The J gene is TRBJ2-3, the V gene TRBV19; D is uncertain. Germline V gene sequence: CDR1 LNHDA, CDR2 SQIVND (reference sequence). The length of the CDR3 is 14 residues. Trimming took off 6 bases at V and 4 bases at J, with 14 bases between the two ends. CDR3 protein: CASSSALVADTQYF. The CDR3 bases that were read are TGTGCCAGTAGCAGCGCGCTAGTAGCAGATACG.

A word on this clone: The read falls 3 residues short of the CDR3 end, and the missing part is taken from the germline J gene. The V gene is TRBV19, the J gene TRBJ1-1, with D uncertain. Per the germline V gene, CDR1 is LNHDA and CDR2 is SQIVND (reference sequence). This CDR3 is built from 12 residues. The sequenced part of the CDR3 DNA is TGTGCCAGTAGTGTTGGCCATGAGGGA. Amino acid sequence: CASSVGHEG. The full CDR3 protein reads CASSVGHEGAFF.

A few counts support this clone. The CDR3 goes on 3 residues after the read ends, and that part is filled in from the germline J gene. The rearrangement links TRBV2 to TRBJ2-3; a weak D match, TRBD1 (5 bases). This CDR3 contains 17 residues. Germline V CDR1 and CDR2: SNHLY, FYNNEI. The ends were cut back, 4 bases at V and 1 base at J, with 18 bases in the middle. The DNA read from the CDR3 is TGTGCCAGCAGTGGAGTTAGCAGGGCGGTGGGCACAGATACG. It is translated as CASSGVSRAVGTDT. The CDR3 as a whole reads CASSGVSRAVGTDTQYF.

In its sample, this clone was seen a few times. Partial CDR3 DNA: TGTGCCAGCAGCTTAGACGGGGGTCTTGAG. Translating gives CASSLDGGLE. The CDR3 reads in full as CASSLDGGLEQFF. The chain links TRBV7-2 to TRBJ2-1; D is perhaps TRBD2 (6 bases). The CDR3 end lies 3 residues beyond the end of the read and is filled in from the germline J gene. The CDR3 runs 13 residues. Germline V gives CDR1 SGHTA, CDR2 FQGNSA. Trimming removed 1 base from V and 9 bases from J, with 10 bases in between.

By share, this clone ranks as medium-sized. With the read ending 3 residues before the CDR3 end, the germline J gene is used to fill in that end. The chain has TRBV2 and TRBJ2-3; D might be TRBD1 or TRBD2, each matching 7 bases. The CDR3 covers 15 residues. The V gene's germline CDR1 is SNHLY and CDR2 FYNNEI. The germline V and J ends were trimmed by 8 bases and 4 bases, with 19 bases remaining between them. Incomplete CDR3 DNA: TGTGCCAGCTTGTATGTGACAGGGAGGGCAGATACG. It is translated as CASLYVTGRADT. The complete CDR3 reads CASLYVTGRADTQYF.

About this clone itself: The CDR3 goes on 3 residues after the read ends, and that part is filled in from the germline J gene. J is TRBJ1-4 and V is TRBV7-2; D not resolved. Germline CDR1 reads SGHTA; CDR2 reads FQGNSA. The CDR3 length is 12 residues. V was clipped by 1 base and J by 8 bases, with 5 bases between them. The sequenced part of the CDR3 DNA is TGTGCCAGCAGCTTAGTCCGGGAAAAA. Encoded protein: CASSLVREK. The full CDR3 protein reads CASSLVREKLFF. The variable domain in full, with the rest retrieved from reference TRBV7-2 and TRBJ1-4, is GAGVSQSPSNKVTEKGKDVELRCDPISGHTALYWYRQSLGQGLEFLIYFQGNSAPDKSGLPSDRFSAERTGGSVSTLTIQRTQQEDSAVYLCASSLVREKLFFGSGTQLSVL.

A note on this clone: From the germline J gene comes the end of the CDR3, since the read stops 3 residues before it. The chain joins TRBV20-1 to TRBJ2-5; TRBD1 matches at 8 bases. CDR3 length: 16 amino acids. Germline CDR1 is DFQATT and CDR2 is SNEGSKA (reference sequence). Trimming removed 6 bases from V and 5 bases from J; junction bases left unmatched: 17. Partial CDR3 DNA: TGCAGTGCCACGGACAGGGTCAGGGCCTTTACGGAGACC. This sequence encodes CSATDRVRAFTET. The CDR3, in full, reads CSATDRVRAFTETQYF.

About this clone: The missing CDR3 end, 3 residues past where the read stops, is filled in from the germline J gene. The chain carries TRBV19 and TRBJ2-5; TRBD1 aligns across 8 bases. The CDR3 spans 13 residues. V lost 6 bases to trimming and J lost 5 bases; unmatched junction nucleotides: 5. Germline loops: CDR1 LNHDA, CDR2 SQIVND (reference sequence). The CDR3 bases that were read are TGTGCCAGTAGCTCAGGGGGCAGGGAGACC. This sequence encodes CASSSGGRET. The full CDR3 sequence reads CASSSGGRETQYF.

This clone was found a few times. The read finishes 3 residues shy of the CDR3 end, and the germline J gene is used to complete it. This chain uses TRBV11-2 with TRBJ1-1, with 10 bases aligning to TRBD1. With V trimmed by 8 bases and J by 3 bases, 6 bases remained unmatched. CDR1 and CDR2 from the germline V gene are SGHAT and FQNNGV. The length of the CDR3 is 14 residues. The CDR3 bases that were read are TGTGCCAGCGTCCGGGACAGGGGATACACTGAA. Translation: CASVRDRGYTE. The complete CDR3 reads CASVRDRGYTEAFF.

Note on this clone: The CDR3 is cut off 3 residues early in the read; its end comes from the germline J gene. The rearrangement links TRBV7-3 to TRBJ2-2; D might be TRBD2 (7 bases). This CDR3 comprises 15 residues. With 5 bases removed from V and 5 bases from J, the gap between germline ends came to 15 bases. Germline loops: CDR1 SGHTA, CDR2 FQGTGA. The sequenced part of the CDR3 DNA is TGTGCCAGCAGCCAGAGGGGGGGGCGGACCGGGGAG. Its translation: CASSQRGGRTGE. The entire CDR3 protein reads CASSQRGGRTGELFF.

This clone appeared many times. The read gets to within 3 residues of the CDR3 end, and the germline J gene fills in the rest. The chain couples TRBV5-5 to TRBJ1-1; D not certain. Germline assignment: CDR1 SGHKS and CDR2 YYEKEE (reference sequence). CDR3 length: 13 residues. The V gene lost 1 base and the J gene lost 2 bases, with 6 bases spanning the gap. CDR3 bases read: TGTGCCAGCAGCTTGTTGGCCAACACTGAA. It specifies CASSLLANTE. The entire CDR3 sequence reads CASSLLANTEAFF.

This clone has a count of ten or more. The sequenced part of the CDR3 DNA is TGTGCCAGCAGTGAAGTAAAGGATCAGCCC. Translating it yields CASSEVKDQP. The whole CDR3 protein is CASSEVKDQPQHF. V and J are TRBV6-1 and TRBJ1-5; D gene uncertain. The sequence runs out 3 residues before the end of the CDR3; the remainder is reconstructed from the germline J gene. This CDR3 is 13 amino acids long. Germline lookup yields CDR1 MNHNS and CDR2 SASEGT. V dropped 1 base and J dropped 5 bases, with 6 bases sitting between them.

This clone is medium-sized by share. Read data end 3 residues before the CDR3 end; the end is taken from the germline J gene. The chain joins TRBV29-1 to TRBJ1-2; 7 nucleotides align to TRBD1. Germline V CDR1 and CDR2: SQVTM, ANQGSEA. The CDR3 has 14 amino acids. V trimming: 6 bases; J trimming: 4 bases; junction bases outside the gene matches: 11. CDR3 loop: CSVETRGVGYGYTF. CDR3 DNA, as far as it was read: TGCAGCGTCGAGACCAGGGGGGTAGGCTATGGC.

For this clone: The CDR3 goes on 3 residues after the read ends, and that part is filled in from the germline J gene. This chain links TRBV18 with TRBJ1-1, with a weak D call TRBD1 (6 bases). The CDR3 covers 14 residues. V was cut by 2 bases and J by 1 base, with 8 bases left in between. Per the germline V gene, CDR1 is KGHSH and CDR2 is LQKENI. CDR3 amino acids: CASSPRTANTEAFF. Incomplete CDR3 DNA: TGTGCCAGCTCACCAAGGACAGCGAACACTGAA.

Ten or more counts support this clone. The CDR3 goes on 3 residues after the read ends, and that part is filled in from the germline J gene. The J gene is TRBJ1-4, the V gene TRBV7-8; TRBD1 is a possible D gene (6 bases). Germline CDR1 reads SGHVS; CDR2 reads FQNEAQ. The CDR3 sequence is 15 residues long. Trimming left V 1 base short and J 4 bases short, with 10 bases between. Incomplete CDR3 DNA: TGTGCCAGCAGCTTAGACAGGGCTTTTAATGAAAAA. The encoded protein is CASSLDRAFNEK. The full CDR3 sequence reads CASSLDRAFNEKLFF. Looking up the rest from reference TRBV7-8 and TRBJ1-4 gives the full variable domain: GAGVSQSPRYKVAKRGQDVALRCDPISGHVSLFWYQQALGQGPEFLTYFQNEAQLDKSGLPSDRFFAERPEGSVSTLKIQRTQQEDSAVYLCASSLDRAFNEKLFFGSGTQLSVL.

With respect to this clone: The DNA ends 3 residues before the CDR3 does, and the rest of the CDR3 is filled in from the germline J gene. This chain links TRBV7-9 with TRBJ1-1, with a weak D call TRBD1 (6 bases). CDR3 length equals 14 residues. Trimming shortened V by 4 bases and J by 6 bases, and 15 bases separated the two germline ends. Germline V gives CDR1 SEHNR, CDR2 FQNEAQ (reference sequence). Here the CDR3 reads CASSSEDRGAEAFF. The sequenced part of the CDR3 DNA is TGTGCCAGCAGCTCAGAGGACAGAGGCGCTGAA.

This clone was observed a few times. The sequence runs out 3 residues before the end of the CDR3; the remainder is reconstructed from the germline J gene. The J gene is TRBJ2-1, the V gene TRBV29-1, with D uncertain. The CDR3 totals 13 residues. Germline loops: CDR1 SQVTM, CDR2 ANQGSEA. V was clipped by 2 bases and J by 7 bases, with 12 bases between them. CDR3 DNA, as far as it was read: TGCAGCGTTGAACCCCGGTCGAAAAATGAG. It translates to CSVEPRSKNE. The full CDR3 protein reads CSVEPRSKNEQFF.

The sample holds a few counts of this clone. The read stops 3 residues short of the end of the CDR3; the missing end is completed from the germline J gene. The genes are TRBV2 and TRBJ2-7, with D possibly being TRBD2 (6 bases). This CDR3 is 14 amino acids long. Germline V gene sequence: CDR1 SNHLY, CDR2 FYNNEI. Trimming took 6 bases from V and 3 from J, leaving 15 bases between them. Partial CDR3 DNA: TGTGCCAGCAGGGGGACTCTCCGCGACTACGAG. It is translated as CASRGTLRDYE. The entire CDR3 is CASRGTLRDYEQYF. Drawing the rest from reference TRBV2 and TRBJ2-7, the complete variable domain is EPEVTQTPSHQVTQMGQEVILRCVPISNHLYFYWYRQILGQKVEFLVSFYNNEISEKSEIFDDQFSVERPDGSNFTLKIRSTKLEDSAMYFCASRGTLRDYEQYFGPGTRLTVT.

A word on this clone: The CDR3 end lies 3 residues beyond the end of the read and is filled in from the germline J gene. The V and J genes are TRBV30 and TRBJ1-2; no firm D call. Germline V lookup: CDR1 GTSNPN, CDR2 SVGIG (reference sequence). V was cut by 2 bases and J by 0 bases, with 7 bases left in between. This CDR3 spans 13 amino acids. CDR3 DNA (partial): TGTGCCTGGAGTTCAGCGTCTAACTATGGC. Protein product: CAWSSASNYG. The full-length CDR3 reads as CAWSSASNYGYTF.

This clone was observed a few times. The observed sequence ends 3 residues before the CDR3 terminus, with the missing tail filled in from the germline J gene. The chain is built from TRBV5-5 and TRBJ2-7; TRBD1 aligns across 8 bases. The ends lost 3 bases at V and 3 bases at J; junction bases unmatched: 5. Germline loops: CDR1 SGHKS, CDR2 YYEKEE (reference sequence). The CDR3 has 14 amino acids. Here the CDR3 reads CASSSRTGIYEQYF. The CDR3 bases that were read are TGTGCCAGCAGCTCCCGGACAGGGATCTACGAG.

To note about this clone: The read terminates 3 residues before the CDR3 end, so the remaining end is supplied by the germline J gene. This chain uses TRBV19 with TRBJ2-1; 8 nucleotides line up with TRBD1. CDR1 is LNHDA, CDR2 SQIVND, per germline (reference sequence). Losses at the gene ends were 5 bases for V and 8 bases for J; bases not matched to a gene: 8. This CDR3 region has 14 residues. The CDR3 loop reads CASSGGQGSDEQFF. The CDR3 bases that were read are TGTGCCAGTAGTGGCGGACAGGGTAGCGATGAG.

This clone is labeled as large. The read ends 3 residues early relative to the CDR3; the germline J gene fills the gap. This chain connects TRBV5-1 to TRBJ2-1, with 9 bases lining up with TRBD2. This CDR3 has 18 amino acids. Germline loops: CDR1 SGHRS, CDR2 YFSETQ. Trimming removed 0 bases from V and 3 bases from J; junction bases left unmatched: 10. CDR3 loop: CASSLEGSAGGLYNEQFF. CDR3 DNA, as far as it was read: TGCGCCAGCAGCTTGGAAGGGTCAGCGGGGGGCCTCTACAATGAG.

There are a few counts of this clone. The CDR3 end lies 3 residues beyond the end of the read and is filled in from the germline J gene. The chain has TRBV6-2 or TRBV6-3 and TRBJ2-7; tentative D call: TRBD2 (6 bases). Per the germline V gene, CDR1 is MNHEY and CDR2 is SVGEGT. V shed 0 bases and J shed 1 base, with 16 bases lying between them. CDR3 size: 17 residues. CDR3: CASSYSEKGLYSYEQYF. The CDR3 bases that were read are TGTGCCAGCAGTTACTCGGAAAAGGGACTCTATTCCTACGAG.

A note on this clone: The CDR3 end is not reached by the read, which stops 3 residues before it; the germline J gene fills it in. J is TRBJ2-7 and V is TRBV18; the D gene is possibly TRBD2 (6 bases). The CDR3 runs to 13 residues. Germline loops: CDR1 KGHSH, CDR2 LQKENI. Trimming took 5 bases from V and 1 from J, leaving 9 bases between them. The CDR3 sequence is CASSSGLSYEQYF. Incomplete CDR3 DNA: TGTGCCAGCTCATCGGGACTGTCCTACGAG.